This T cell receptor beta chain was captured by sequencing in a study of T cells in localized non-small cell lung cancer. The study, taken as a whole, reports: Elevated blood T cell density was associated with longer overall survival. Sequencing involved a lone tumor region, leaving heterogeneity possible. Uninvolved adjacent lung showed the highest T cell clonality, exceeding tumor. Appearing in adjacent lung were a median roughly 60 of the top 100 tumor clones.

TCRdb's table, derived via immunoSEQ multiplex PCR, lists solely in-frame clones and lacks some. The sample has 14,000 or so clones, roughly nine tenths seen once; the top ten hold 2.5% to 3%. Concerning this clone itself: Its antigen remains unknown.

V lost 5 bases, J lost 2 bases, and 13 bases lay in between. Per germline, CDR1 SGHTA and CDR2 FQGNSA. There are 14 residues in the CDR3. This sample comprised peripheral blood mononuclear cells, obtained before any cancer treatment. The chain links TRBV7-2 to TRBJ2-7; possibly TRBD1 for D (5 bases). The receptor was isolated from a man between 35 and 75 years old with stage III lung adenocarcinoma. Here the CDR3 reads CASSPFDRTYEQYF. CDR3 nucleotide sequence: TGTGCCAGCAGCCCTTTCGACAGAACCTACGAGCAGTACTTC.